A selection of T cell receptor beta chains follows, all from one sample in a study of CD8+ T cells in alopecia areata. Repertoires were generated with immunoSEQ multiplex PCR, while TCRdb's copy carries only in-frame clones and drops some. The data hold 180,000 or so clones, with 58% observed a single time. The source was CD4+ T cells sorted from blood, collected at week 24, from a patient treated with tofacitinib. These receptors came from a human donor with alopecia areata. The CDR3 runs from the conserved cysteine through the conserved F or W. The order of the fields is CDR3 length, clone size, V gene, J gene, D gene, CDR3 DNA, CDR3 protein. D genes are given only for firm matches. Only part of the rows carry a size: once, few, many, or a class if the clone is expanded.

14	few	TRBV7-2	TRBJ2-5	-	TGTGCCAGCAGCTTCCAGGGTGGGAAAGAGACCCAGTACTTC	CASSFQGGKETQYF
13	-	TRBV6-5	TRBJ1-5	-	TGTGCCAGCAGTCCTCATAGCAATCAGCCCCAGCATTTT	CASSPHSNQPQHF
14	-	TRBV6-6	TRBJ2-7	TRBD1	TGTGCCAGCAGTACCGGGGACAGGGACCGCGAGCAGTACTTC	CASSTGDRDREQYF
15	-	TRBV27	TRBJ2-7	-	TGTGCCAGCAGCCCTAAGACTGCGAACATCTACGAGCAGTACTTC	CASSPKTANIYEQYF
14	-	TRBV5-1	TRBJ2-7	-	TGCGCCAGCAGCTTGGGCACCAGCTCCTACGAGCAGTACTTC	CASSLGTSSYEQYF
13	-	TRBV5-1	TRBJ2-2	-	TGCGCCAGCAGCCCGAGAAACACCGGGGAGCTGTTTTTT	CASSPRNTGELFF
16	-	TRBV4-1	TRBJ2-3	TRBD1	TGCGCCAGCAGCCGAGGGACCGGGACAGGGGAAGATACGCAGTATTTT	CASSRGTGTGEDTQYF
13	few	TRBV7-3	TRBJ1-1	-	TGTGCCAGCACCGAGGGGATGAACACTGAAGCTTTCTTT	CASTEGMNTEAFF
14	-	TRBV18	TRBJ2-5	-	TGTGCCAGCTCACCTACCGGGTTCCAAGAGACCCAGTACTTC	CASSPTGFQETQYF
12	-	TRBV29-1	TRBJ1-2	-	TGCAGCGTTAGGCAGGGCGACTATGGCTACACCTTC	CSVRQGDYGYTF
14	-	TRBV4-3	TRBJ2-2	-	TGCGCCAGCAGCCAAGATAACGTATTCGGGGAGCTGTTTTTT	CASSQDNVFGELFF